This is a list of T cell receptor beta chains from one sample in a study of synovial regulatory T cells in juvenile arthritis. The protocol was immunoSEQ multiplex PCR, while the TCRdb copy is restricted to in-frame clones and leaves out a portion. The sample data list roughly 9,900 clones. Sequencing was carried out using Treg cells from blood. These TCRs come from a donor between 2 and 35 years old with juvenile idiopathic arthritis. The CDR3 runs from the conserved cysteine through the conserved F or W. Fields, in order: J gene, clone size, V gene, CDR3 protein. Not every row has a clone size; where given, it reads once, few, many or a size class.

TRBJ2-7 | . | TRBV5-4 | CASSDTYEQYF
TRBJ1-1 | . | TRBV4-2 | CASSPLGDRGGTEAFF
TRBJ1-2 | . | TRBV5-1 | CASSLGGDGRYGYTF
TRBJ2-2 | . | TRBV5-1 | CASSPSGSNTGELFF
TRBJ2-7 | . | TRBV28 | CASSPPGTGSYEQYF
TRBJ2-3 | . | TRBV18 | CASSLTRSQNTDTQYF
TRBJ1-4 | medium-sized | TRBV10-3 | CAISEKGLGSEKLFF
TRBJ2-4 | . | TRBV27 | CASSFRNIQYF
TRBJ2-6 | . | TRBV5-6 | CASSWTGSGANVLTF
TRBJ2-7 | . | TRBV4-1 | CASSQGLVRYEQYF
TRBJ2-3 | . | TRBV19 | CASSIEGGRTDTQYF
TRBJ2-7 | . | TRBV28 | CASRRTRAPYEQYF
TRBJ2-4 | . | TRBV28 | CASSEGMDSRVIAKNIQYF
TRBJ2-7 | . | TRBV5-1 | CASSLADFYEQYF
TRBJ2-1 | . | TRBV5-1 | CASSLARNEQFF
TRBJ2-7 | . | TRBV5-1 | CASSVVGESREQYF
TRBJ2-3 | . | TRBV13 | CASSPRDSLGDTQYF
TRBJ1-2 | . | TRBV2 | CASSEPTGSYGYTF
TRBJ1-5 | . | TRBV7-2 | CASSLAGGHQPQHF
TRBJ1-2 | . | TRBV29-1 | CSVEGWGQGDYGYTF
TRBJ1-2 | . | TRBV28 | CASSPIKTVPYGYTF
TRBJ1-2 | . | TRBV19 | CASSTQGAWYGYTF
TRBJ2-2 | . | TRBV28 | CASRTTRGGELFF
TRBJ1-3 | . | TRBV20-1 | CSAISGNTIYF
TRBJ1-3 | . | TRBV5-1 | CASSADTVGGNSGNTIYF
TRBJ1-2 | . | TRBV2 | CASSRRADRANYGYTF
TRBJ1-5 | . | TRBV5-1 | CASSLGGTTSNQPQHF
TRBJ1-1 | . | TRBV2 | CASSGVRDGEAFF
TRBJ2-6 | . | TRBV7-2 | CASSLLPGLEPSGANVLTF